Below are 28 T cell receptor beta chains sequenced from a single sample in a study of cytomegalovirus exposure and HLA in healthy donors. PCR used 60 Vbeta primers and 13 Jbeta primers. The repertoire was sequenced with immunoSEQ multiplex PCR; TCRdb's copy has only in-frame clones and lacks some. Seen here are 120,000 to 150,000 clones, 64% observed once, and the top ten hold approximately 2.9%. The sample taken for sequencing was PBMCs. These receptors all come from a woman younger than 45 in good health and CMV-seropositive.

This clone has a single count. CDR3 protein: CASSSISGVALEGEQYF. The CDR3 DNA sequence: TGTGCCAGCAGCTCCATATCAGGAGTTGCACTCGAGGGCGAGCAGTACTTC. This chain joins TRBV11-2 and TRBJ2-7; D might be TRBD2 (5 bases). CDR1 and CDR2 (germline): SGHAT, FQNNGV. The CDR3 runs 17 residues. Trimming removed 4 bases from V and 6 bases from J, with 25 bases in between. Drawing the rest from reference TRBV11-2 and TRBJ2-7, the complete variable domain is EAGVAQSPRYKIIEKRQSVAFWCNPISGHATLYWYQQILGQGPKLLIQFQNNGVVDDSQLPKDRFSAERLKGVDSTLKIQPAKLEDSAVYLCASSSISGVALEGEQYFGPGTRLTVT.

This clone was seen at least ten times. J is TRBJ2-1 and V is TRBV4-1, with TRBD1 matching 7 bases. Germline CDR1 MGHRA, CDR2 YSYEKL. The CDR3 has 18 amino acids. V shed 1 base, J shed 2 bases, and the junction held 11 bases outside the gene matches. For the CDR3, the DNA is TGCGCCAGCAGCCAAGCGGACCTGACAGGGACAACCTACAATGAGCAGTTCTTC. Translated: CASSQADLTGTTYNEQFF.

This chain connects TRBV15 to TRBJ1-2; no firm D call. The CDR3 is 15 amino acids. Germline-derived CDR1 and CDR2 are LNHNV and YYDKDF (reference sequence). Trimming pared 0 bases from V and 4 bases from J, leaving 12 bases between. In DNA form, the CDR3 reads TGTGCCACCAGCAGAGAGCCCTTGGCTCGCTATGGCTACACCTTC. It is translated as CATSREPLARYGYTF.

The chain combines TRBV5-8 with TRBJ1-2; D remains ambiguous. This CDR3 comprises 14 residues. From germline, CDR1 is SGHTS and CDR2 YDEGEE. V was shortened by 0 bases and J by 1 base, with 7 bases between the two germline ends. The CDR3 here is CASSLGTNNYGYTF. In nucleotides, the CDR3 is TGTGCCAGCAGCTTGGGAACTAATAACTATGGCTACACCTTC.

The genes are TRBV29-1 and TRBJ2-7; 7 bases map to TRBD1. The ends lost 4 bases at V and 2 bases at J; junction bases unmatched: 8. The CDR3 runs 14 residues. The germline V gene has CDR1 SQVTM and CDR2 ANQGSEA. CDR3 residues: CSVAPGQRAYEQYF. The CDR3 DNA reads TGCAGCGTTGCGCCGGGACAGCGAGCCTACGAGCAGTACTTC.

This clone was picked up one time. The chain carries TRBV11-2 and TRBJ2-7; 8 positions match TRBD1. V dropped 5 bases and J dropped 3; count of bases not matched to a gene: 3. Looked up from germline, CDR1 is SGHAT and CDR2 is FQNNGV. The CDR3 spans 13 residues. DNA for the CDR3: TGTGCCAGCAGCCGCGACAGGGGCTACGAGCAGTACTTC. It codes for CASSRDRGYEQYF.

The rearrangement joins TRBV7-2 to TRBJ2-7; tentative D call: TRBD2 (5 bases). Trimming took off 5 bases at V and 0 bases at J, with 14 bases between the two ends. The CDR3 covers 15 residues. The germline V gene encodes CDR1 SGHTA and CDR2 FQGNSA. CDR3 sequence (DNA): TGTGCCAGCAGCCGAGGGCTAAGAATCTCCTACGAGCAGTACTTC. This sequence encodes CASSRGLRISYEQYF.

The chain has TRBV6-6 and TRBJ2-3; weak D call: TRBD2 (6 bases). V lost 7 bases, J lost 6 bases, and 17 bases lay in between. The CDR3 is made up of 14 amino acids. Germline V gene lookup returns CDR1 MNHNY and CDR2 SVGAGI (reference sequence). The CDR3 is CASNAGLFSDTQYF. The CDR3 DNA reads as TGTGCCAGCAATGCGGGGCTTTTTAGTGATACGCAGTATTTT.

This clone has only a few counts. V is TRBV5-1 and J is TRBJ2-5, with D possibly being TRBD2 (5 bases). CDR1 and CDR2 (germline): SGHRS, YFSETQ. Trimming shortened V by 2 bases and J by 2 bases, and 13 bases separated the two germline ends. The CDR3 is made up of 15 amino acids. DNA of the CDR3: TGCGCCAGCAGCTTCGGAGGACGCTCTCAAGAGACCCAGTACTTC. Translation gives CASSFGGRSQETQYF.

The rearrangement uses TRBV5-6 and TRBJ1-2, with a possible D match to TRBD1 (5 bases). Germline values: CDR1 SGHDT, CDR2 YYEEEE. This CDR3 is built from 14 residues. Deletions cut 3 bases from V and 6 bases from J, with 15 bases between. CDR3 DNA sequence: TGTGCCAGCAGCTCCCTTCGGGGGGTAGATGGCTACACCTTC. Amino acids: CASSSLRGVDGYTF. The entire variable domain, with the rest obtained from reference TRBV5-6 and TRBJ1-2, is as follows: DAGVTQSPTHLIKTRGQQVTLRCSPKSGHDTVSWYQQALGQGPQFIFQYYEEEERQRGNFPDRFSGHQFPNYSSELNVNALLLGDSALYLCASSSLRGVDGYTFGSGTRLTVV.

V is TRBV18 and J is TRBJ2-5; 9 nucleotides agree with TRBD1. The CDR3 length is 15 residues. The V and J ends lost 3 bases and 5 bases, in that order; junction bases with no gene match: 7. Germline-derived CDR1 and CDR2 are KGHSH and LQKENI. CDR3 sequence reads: CASSPYTGGGETQYF. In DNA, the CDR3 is TGTGCCAGCTCACCCTACACAGGGGGCGGGGAGACCCAGTACTTC.

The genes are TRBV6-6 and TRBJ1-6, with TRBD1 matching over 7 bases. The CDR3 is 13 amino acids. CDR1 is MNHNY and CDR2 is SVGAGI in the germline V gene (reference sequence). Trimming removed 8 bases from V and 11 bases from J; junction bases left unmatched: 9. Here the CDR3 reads CASGRDRVTPLHF. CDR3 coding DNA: TGTGCCAGCGGCCGGGACAGAGTGACACCCCTCCACTTT.

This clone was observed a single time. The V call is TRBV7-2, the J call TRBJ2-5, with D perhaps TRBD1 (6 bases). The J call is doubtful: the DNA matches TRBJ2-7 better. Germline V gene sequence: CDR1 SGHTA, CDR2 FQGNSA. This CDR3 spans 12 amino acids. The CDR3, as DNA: TGTGCCAGCAGCTTACAGGGGTTCGAGCAGTACTTC. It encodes CASSLQGFEQYF.

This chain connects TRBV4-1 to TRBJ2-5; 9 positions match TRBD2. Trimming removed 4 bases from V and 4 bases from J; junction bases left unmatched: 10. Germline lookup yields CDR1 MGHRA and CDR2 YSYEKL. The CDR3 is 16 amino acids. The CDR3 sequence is CASSLGTSLQLETQYF. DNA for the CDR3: TGCGCCAGCAGCCTCGGGACTAGCTTGCAATTAGAGACCCAGTACTTC.

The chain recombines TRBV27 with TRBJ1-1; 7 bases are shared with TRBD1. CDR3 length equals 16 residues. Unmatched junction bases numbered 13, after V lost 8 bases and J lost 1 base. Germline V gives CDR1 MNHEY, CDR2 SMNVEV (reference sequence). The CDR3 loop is CASRRQGVGTNTEAFF. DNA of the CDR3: TGTGCCAGCCGGAGGCAGGGGGTCGGGACGAACACTGAAGCTTTCTTT.

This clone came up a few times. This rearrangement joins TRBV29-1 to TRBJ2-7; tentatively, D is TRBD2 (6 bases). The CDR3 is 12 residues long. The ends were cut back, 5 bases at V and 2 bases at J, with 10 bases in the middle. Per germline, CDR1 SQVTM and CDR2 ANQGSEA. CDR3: CSVWRGPYEQYF. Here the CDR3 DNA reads TGCAGCGTTTGGAGGGGTCCCTACGAGCAGTACTTC.

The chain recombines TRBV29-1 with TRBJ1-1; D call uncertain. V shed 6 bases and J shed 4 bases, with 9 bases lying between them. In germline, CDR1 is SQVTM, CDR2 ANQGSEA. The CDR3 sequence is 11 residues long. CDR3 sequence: CSVEEGTEAFF. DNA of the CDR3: TGCAGCGTGGAGGAGGGCACTGAAGCTTTCTTT.

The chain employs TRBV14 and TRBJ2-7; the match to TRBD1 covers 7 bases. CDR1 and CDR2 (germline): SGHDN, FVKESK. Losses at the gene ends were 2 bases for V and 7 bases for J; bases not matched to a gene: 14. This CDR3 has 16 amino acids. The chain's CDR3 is CASSQFKGRGPREQYF. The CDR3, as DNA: TGTGCCAGCAGCCAATTCAAGGGAAGGGGGCCTCGGGAGCAGTACTTC.

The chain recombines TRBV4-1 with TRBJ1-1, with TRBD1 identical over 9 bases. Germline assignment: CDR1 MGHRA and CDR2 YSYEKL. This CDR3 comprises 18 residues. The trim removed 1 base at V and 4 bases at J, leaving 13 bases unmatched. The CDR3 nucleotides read TGCGCCAGCAGCCAAGTCGGAGGGACAGGGCTGTCGGGCACTGAAGCTTTCTTT. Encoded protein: CASSQVGGTGLSGTEAFF.

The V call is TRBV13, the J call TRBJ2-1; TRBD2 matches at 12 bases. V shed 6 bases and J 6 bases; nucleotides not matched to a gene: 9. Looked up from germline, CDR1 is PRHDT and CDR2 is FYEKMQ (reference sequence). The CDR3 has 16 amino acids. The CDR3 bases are TGTGCCAGCAGGGCCCCGACTAGCGGGAGAAGCAATGAGCAGTTCTTC. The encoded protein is CASRAPTSGRSNEQFF.

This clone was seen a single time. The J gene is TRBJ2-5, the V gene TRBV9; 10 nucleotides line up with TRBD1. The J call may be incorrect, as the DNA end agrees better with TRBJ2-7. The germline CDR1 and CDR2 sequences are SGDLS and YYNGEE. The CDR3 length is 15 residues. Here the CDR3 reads CASSVGTGAGYEQYF. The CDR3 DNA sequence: TGTGCCAGCAGCGTGGGGACAGGGGCGGGCTACGAGCAGTACTTC.

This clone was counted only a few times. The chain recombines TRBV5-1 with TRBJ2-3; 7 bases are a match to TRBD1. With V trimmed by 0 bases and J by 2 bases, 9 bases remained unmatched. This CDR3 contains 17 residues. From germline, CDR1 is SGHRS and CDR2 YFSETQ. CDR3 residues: CASSLASDGTATDTQYF. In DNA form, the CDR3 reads TGCGCCAGCAGCTTGGCCTCGGACGGGACAGCCACAGATACGCAGTATTTT.

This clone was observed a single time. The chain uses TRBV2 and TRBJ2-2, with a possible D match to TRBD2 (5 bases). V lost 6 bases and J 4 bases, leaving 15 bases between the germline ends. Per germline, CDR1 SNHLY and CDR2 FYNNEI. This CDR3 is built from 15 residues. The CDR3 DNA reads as TGTGCCAGCAGGAGCGGACCCATACTCACCGGGGAGCTGTTTTTT. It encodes CASRSGPILTGELFF.

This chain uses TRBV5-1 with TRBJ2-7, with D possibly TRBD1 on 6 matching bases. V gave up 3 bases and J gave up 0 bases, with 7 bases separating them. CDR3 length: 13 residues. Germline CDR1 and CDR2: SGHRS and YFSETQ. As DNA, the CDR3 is TGCGCCAGCAGCTCGGACAGCTCCTACGAGCAGTACTTC. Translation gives CASSSDSSYEQYF.

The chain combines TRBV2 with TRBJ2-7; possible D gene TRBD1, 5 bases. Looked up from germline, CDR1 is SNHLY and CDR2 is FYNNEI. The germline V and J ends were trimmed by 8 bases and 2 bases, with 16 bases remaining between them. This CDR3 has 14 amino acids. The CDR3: CASRVGQAPYEQYF. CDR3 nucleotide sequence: TGTGCCAGCCGGGTGGGGCAGGCACCCTACGAGCAGTACTTC. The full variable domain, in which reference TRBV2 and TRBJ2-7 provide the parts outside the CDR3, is EPEVTQTPSHQVTQMGQEVILRCVPISNHLYFYWYRQILGQKVEFLVSFYNNEISEKSEIFDDQFSVERPDGSNFTLKIRSTKLEDSAMYFCASRVGQAPYEQYFGPGTRLTVT.

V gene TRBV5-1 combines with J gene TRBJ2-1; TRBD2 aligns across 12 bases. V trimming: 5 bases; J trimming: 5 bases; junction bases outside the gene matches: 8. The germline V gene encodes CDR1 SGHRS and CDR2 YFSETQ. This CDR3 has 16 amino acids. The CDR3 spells CASRPSGGGGDNEQFF. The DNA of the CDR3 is TGCGCCAGCAGACCTAGCGGGGGGGGCGGCGACAATGAGCAGTTCTTC.

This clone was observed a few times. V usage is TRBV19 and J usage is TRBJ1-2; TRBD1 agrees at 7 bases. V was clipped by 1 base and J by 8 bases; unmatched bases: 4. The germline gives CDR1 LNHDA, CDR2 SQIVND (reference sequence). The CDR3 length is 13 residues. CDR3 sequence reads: CASSIGGTVGYTF. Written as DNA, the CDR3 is TGTGCCAGTAGTATAGGAGGGACAGTCGGCTACACCTTC.

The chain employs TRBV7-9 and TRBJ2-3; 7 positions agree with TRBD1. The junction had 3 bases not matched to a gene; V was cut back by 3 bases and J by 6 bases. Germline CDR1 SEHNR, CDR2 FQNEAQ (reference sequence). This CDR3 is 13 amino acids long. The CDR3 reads CASSLGRGDTQYF. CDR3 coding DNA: TGTGCCAGCAGCTTGGGCAGGGGGGATACGCAGTATTTT.